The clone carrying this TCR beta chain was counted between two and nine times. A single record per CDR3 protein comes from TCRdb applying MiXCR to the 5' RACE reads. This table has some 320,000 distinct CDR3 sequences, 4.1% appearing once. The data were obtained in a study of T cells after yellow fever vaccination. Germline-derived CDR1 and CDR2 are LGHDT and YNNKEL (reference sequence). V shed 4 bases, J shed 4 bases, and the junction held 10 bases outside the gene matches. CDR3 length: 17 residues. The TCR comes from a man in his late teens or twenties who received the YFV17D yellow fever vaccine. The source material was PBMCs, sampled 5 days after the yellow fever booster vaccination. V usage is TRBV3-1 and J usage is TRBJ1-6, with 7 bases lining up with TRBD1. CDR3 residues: CASSLGQPWIYNSPLHF. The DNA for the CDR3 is TGTGCCAGCAGCCTGGGACAGCCGTGGATATATAATTCACCCCTCCACTTT.